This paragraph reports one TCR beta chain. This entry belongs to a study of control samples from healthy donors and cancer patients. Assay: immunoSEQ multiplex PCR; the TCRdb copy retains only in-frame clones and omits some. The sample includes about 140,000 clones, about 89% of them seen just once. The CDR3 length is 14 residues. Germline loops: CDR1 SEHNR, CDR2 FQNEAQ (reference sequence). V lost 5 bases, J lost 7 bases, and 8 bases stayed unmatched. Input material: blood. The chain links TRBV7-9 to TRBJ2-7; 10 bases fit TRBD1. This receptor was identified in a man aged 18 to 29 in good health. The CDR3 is CASSNGTGVSEQYF. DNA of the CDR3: TGTGCCAGCAGCAACGGGACAGGGGTTTCGGAGCAGTACTTC.